The 12 T cell receptor beta chains listed next were all sequenced from one sample in a study of siplizumab effects on memory and regulatory T cells. Profiled with immunoSEQ multiplex PCR; TCRdb holds only in-frame clones, not every one. The sample shows nearly 85,000 clones, over 80% of them seen only once. The sequenced sample consisted of Tregs sorted from blood. The receptors here all came from a human donor in good health.

V gene TRBV19 combines with J gene TRBJ1-4, with D unclear. This CDR3 contains 12 residues. Trimming took off 4 bases at V and 13 bases at J, with 13 bases between the two ends. CDR1 LNHDA and CDR2 SQIVND come from the germline V gene (reference sequence). The CDR3 DNA reads as TGTGCCAGTAGTAACAGCCCCCCGGGACTGTTTTTT. Its protein product is CASSNSPPGLFF.

This clone has only one observation. The chain couples TRBV28 to TRBJ2-1; no definite D call. With 5 bases removed from V and 4 bases from J, the gap between germline ends came to 6 bases. The CDR3 has 12 residues. Germline V CDR1 and CDR2: MDHEN, SYDVKM. The CDR3 DNA sequence: TGTGCCAGCAGTCCGGCATACAATGAGCAGTTCTTC. The encoded protein is CASSPAYNEQFF.

The chain employs TRBV18 and TRBJ2-1, with TRBD2 matching over 8 bases. Germline V lookup: CDR1 KGHSH, CDR2 LQKENI. This CDR3 comprises 18 residues. V gave up 1 base and J gave up 1 base; unmatched junction bases: 9. CDR3 protein: CASSPLIVSGASYNEQFF. The CDR3 DNA sequence: TGTGCCAGCTCACCACTGATCGTTAGCGGGGCATCCTACAATGAGCAGTTCTTC.

The sample holds a few counts of this clone. The V gene is TRBV11-3, the J gene TRBJ2-5; no clear D. CDR3 length: 13 amino acids. CDR1 is SGHNT and CDR2 is YENEEA in the germline V gene. Deletions cut 3 bases from V and 5 bases from J, with 10 bases between. In DNA, the CDR3 is TGTGCCAGCAGCTTTGGTCCGCAGGAGACCCAGTACTTC. Its translation is CASSFGPQETQYF.

This clone was recorded only once. The chain's CDR3 is CASSRTGDEQYF. The CDR3 coding sequence is TGCGCCAGCAGCAGGACAGGGGACGAGCAGTACTTC. The chain joins TRBV5-1 to TRBJ2-7; TRBD1 matches at 9 bases. Germline V CDR1 and CDR2: SGHRS, YFSETQ. Trimming cost V 4 bases and J 5 bases; bases outside gene matches: 1. This CDR3 spans 12 amino acids.

The V and J genes are TRBV7-6 and TRBJ2-1, with 11 bases lining up with TRBD2. V lost 5 bases and J lost 12; bases outside the gene matches: 3. The CDR3 runs 12 residues. In germline, CDR1 is SGHVS, CDR2 FNYEAQ. CDR3 nucleotide sequence: TGTGCCAGCAGCGGGACTAGCGGTGGGCAGTTCTTC. It yields the protein CASSGTSGGQFF.

This chain connects TRBV21-1 to TRBJ1-2. TRBV21-1 represents a pseudogene. The CDR3 is 13 amino acids. This chain's CDR3 is CASSRDRERGYTF. The CDR3 DNA is TGTGCCAGCAGCAGAGACCGAGAGCGGGGCTACACCTTC.

The chain combines TRBV27 with TRBJ2-6, with TRBD2 as a possible D gene (6 bases). CDR1 and CDR2 from the germline V gene are MNHEY and SMNVEV (reference sequence). The CDR3 contains 15 residues. With 3 bases removed from V and 1 base from J, the gap between germline ends came to 7 bases. The CDR3 loop reads CASSFAGSGANVLTF. The CDR3 bases are TGTGCCAGCAGTTTTGCGGGATCTGGGGCCAACGTCCTGACTTTC.

The genes are TRBV11-3 and TRBJ2-2, with 10 bases identical to TRBD1. Germline CDR1 SGHNT, CDR2 YENEEA. The CDR3 consists of 17 residues. V shed 5 bases and J 6 bases; nucleotides not matched to a gene: 12. CDR3 DNA: TGTGCCAGCAGCCCGAGCTCGCGGGACAGGGGTTCCGGGGAGCTGTTTTTT. Its translation is CASSPSSRDRGSGELFF.

This chain links TRBV7-9 with TRBJ2-5; D may correspond to TRBD1 or TRBD2 (5 bases each). The CDR3 is made up of 14 amino acids. Deletions cut 5 bases from V and 5 bases from J, with 15 bases between. Germline values: CDR1 SEHNR, CDR2 FQNEAQ (reference sequence). CDR3 coding DNA: TGTGCCAGCAGCCCCAGGGTCGGGGTGGAGACCCAGTACTTC. Its translation is CASSPRVGVETQYF.

V gene TRBV27 combines with J gene TRBJ1-4; D might be TRBD1 (5 bases). From germline, CDR1 is MNHEY and CDR2 SMNVEV (reference sequence). The CDR3 has 13 residues. The V gene lost 6 bases and the J gene lost 8 bases, with 13 bases spanning the gap. The CDR3 DNA reads TGTGCCAGCAGGCTAGGGGATTGGGAAAAACTGTTTTTT. Amino acid sequence: CASRLGDWEKLFF.

The genes are TRBV7-8 and TRBJ1-3; 8 bases match TRBD1. The CDR3 loop spans 14 amino acids. Trimming removed 5 bases from V and 11 bases from J; junction bases left unmatched: 11. CDR1 SGHVS and CDR2 FQNEAQ come from the germline V gene. CDR3 sequence reads: CASSRNRQGFAIYF. The CDR3, as DNA: TGTGCCAGCAGCCGCAATAGACAGGGGTTCGCCATATATTTT.